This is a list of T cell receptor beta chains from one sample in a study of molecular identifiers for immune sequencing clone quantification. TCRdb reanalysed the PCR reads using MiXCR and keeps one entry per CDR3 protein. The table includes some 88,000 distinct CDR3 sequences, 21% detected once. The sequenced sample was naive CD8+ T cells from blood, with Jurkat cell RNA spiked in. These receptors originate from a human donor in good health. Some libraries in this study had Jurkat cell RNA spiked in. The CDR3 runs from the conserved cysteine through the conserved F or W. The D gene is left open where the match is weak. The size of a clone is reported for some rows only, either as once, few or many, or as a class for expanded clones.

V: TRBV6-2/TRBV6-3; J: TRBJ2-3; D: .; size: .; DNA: TGTGCCAGAGGGGGAGTCGGAAGAGATACGCAGTATTTT; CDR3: CARGGVGRDTQYF
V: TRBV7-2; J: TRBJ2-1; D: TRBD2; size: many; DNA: TGTGCCAGCAGCCCCAGGGGACTAGCGGGGGGAGCTGAGCAGTTCTTC; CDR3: CASSPRGLAGGAEQFF
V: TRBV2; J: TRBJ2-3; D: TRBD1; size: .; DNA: TGTGCCAGTCCAGGGACAGGGGGCGCAGATACGCAGTATTTT; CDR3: CASPGTGGADTQYF
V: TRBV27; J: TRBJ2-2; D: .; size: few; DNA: TGTGCCAGCGGTCTCGCCGGGGAGCTGTTTTTT; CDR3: CASGLAGELFF
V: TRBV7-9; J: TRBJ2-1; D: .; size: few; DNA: TGTGCCAGCAGCTCCGGGATTAGCTCCTACAATGAGCAGTTCTTC; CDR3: CASSSGISSYNEQFF
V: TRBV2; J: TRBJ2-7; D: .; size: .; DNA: TGTGCCAGCAGTGAAGGGACAATGAGCTCCTACGAGCAGTACTTC; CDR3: CASSEGTMSSYEQYF
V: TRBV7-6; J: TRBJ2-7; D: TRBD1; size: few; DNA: TGTGCCAGCAGCTTAGGAGAAGGGACAGGGGATCCCCAGCAGTACTTC; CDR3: CASSLGEGTGDPQQYF
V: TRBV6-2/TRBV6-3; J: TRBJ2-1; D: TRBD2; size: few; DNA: TGTGCCAGCAGTTACGGACTAGCGGGGAATTCCTACAATGAGCAGTTCTTC; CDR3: CASSYGLAGNSYNEQFF
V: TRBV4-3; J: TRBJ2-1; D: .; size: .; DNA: TGCGCCAGCAGCCACACCAGACTTGATGAGCAGTTCTTC; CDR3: CASSHTRLDEQFF
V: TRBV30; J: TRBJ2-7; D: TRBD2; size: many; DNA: TGTGCCTGGAGAGTAGCGGGACGGTCCTACGAGCAGTACTTC; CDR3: CAWRVAGRSYEQYF
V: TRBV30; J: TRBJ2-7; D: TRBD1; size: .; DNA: TGTGCCTGGGAGACAGGGGGGGCCTACGAGCAGTACTTC; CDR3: CAWETGGAYEQYF
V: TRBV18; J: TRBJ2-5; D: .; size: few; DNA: TGTGCCAGCTCACCAGAAGCAGGGGCCCGGGGAGAGACCCAGTACTTC; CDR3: CASSPEAGARGETQYF
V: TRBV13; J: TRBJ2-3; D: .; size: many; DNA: TGTGCCAGCAGCTTAATAGGCACAGATACGCAGTATTTT; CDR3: CASSLIGTDTQYF
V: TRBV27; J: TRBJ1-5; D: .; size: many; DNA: TGTGCCAGCGGCGGGTTGCAGCCCCAGCATTTT; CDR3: CASGGLQPQHF
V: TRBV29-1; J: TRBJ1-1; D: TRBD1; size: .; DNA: TGCAGCGTTCGACAGGGGGCCGGGACTGAAGCTTTCTTT; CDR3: CSVRQGAGTEAFF
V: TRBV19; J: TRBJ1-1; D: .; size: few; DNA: TGTGCCAGTAGTTACCAGGGCCCGAACACTGAAGCTTTCTTT; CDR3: CASSYQGPNTEAFF
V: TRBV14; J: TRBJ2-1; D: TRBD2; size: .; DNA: TGTGCCAGCAGCCAAGAAATTAGGGCTAGCGGGCTCCGCTCCTACAATGAGCAGTTCTTC; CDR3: CASSQEIRASGLRSYNEQFF
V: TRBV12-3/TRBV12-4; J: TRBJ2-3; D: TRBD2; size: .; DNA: TGTACCAGCAGTTCCTGGTCACTAGCGGGGGACACAGATACGCAGTATTTT; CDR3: CTSSSWSLAGDTDTQYF
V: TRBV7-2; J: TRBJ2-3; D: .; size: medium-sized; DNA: TGTGCCAGCAGCTTTAGGTCGGACAGTTCAGATACGCAGTATTTT; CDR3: CASSFRSDSSDTQYF
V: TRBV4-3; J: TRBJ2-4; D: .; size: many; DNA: TGCGCCAGCAGTCAACGGCTAGCCAAAAACATTCAGTACTTC; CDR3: CASSQRLAKNIQYF
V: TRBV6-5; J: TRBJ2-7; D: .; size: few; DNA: TGTGCCAGCAGCTCGGGACACCCCTACGAGCAGTACTTC; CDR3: CASSSGHPYEQYF
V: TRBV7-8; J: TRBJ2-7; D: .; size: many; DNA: TGTGCCCGCGGGGAGCAGTACTTC; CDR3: CARGEQYF
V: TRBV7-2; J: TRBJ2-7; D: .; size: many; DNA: TGTGCCAGCAGCTTAGCTTGGGGTCTCCCCTACGAGCAGTACTTC; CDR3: CASSLAWGLPYEQYF
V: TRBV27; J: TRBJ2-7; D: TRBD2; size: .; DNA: TGTGCCAGCAGTTCCGGGGGGGGGTTCTACGAGCAGTACTTC; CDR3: CASSSGGGFYEQYF
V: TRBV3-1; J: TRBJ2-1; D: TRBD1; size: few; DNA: TGTGCCAGCAGCCAAGAAAAGACAGGGGGGCCTAATGAGCAGTTCTTC; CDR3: CASSQEKTGGPNEQFF
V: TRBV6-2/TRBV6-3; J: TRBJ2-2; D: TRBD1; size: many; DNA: TGTGCCAGCAGCTGGAAGACAGGGCGAAGCGGGGAGCTGTTTTTT; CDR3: CASSWKTGRSGELFF